This passage covers 25 T cell receptor beta chains from one sample sequenced in a study of beta chain features in type 1 diabetes. Study outcomes and limitations: TCRB CDR3 length was moderately but significantly reduced in all four CD4+ subsets of Type 1 diabetes patients.

As every portion of the isolated RNA was reverse transcribed, the sequencing read expressed TCRB transcripts. Sequencing used immunoSEQ multiplex PCR; TCRdb keeps in-frame clones, though not all of them. The sample lists about 740,000 clones; roughly 13% were seen once. What these receptors recognize is not known. Material for sequencing was naive CD4+ T cells from blood. The receptors were gathered from a young man with type 1 diabetes.

J is TRBJ2-3 and V is TRBV28; D is uncertain. The germline V and J ends were trimmed by 2 bases and 14 bases, with 11 bases remaining between them. The CDR3 consists of 11 residues. Germline CDR1 MDHEN, CDR2 SYDVKM. CDR3 region: CASSLGAVRYF. The CDR3 nucleotides are TGTGCCAGCAGTTTAGGAGCAGTCCGGTATTTT.

The chain uses TRBV6-6 and TRBJ1-6; 8 nucleotides match TRBD1. The length of the CDR3 is 12 residues. V lost 7 bases to trimming and J lost 9 bases; unmatched junction nucleotides: 2. Germline V lookup: CDR1 MNHNY, CDR2 SVGAGI (reference sequence). The CDR3 sequence is CASKDRASPLHF. The CDR3 DNA is TGTGCCAGCAAGGACAGGGCTTCACCCCTCCACTTT.

This clone was picked up a small number of times. The gene calls are TRBV16 and TRBJ1-2; the D is unclear. Germline V gives CDR1 KGHSY, CDR2 FQNENV. Trimming removed 4 bases at V and 4 bases at J, with 16 bases between. This CDR3 contains 15 residues. As DNA, the CDR3 is TGTGCCAGCAGCCCGACACGTGAGGGTAGCTATGGCTACACCTTC. It translates to CASSPTREGSYGYTF.

The rearrangement joins TRBV30 to TRBJ2-7, with a weak D call TRBD1 (6 bases). The CDR3 contains 13 residues. From germline, CDR1 is GTSNPN and CDR2 SVGIG (reference sequence). The V end lost 4 bases, the J end lost 4 bases, and 14 bases lay between the germline ends. The CDR3 spells CAWTRDTYYEQYF. The CDR3 DNA is TGTGCCTGGACACGGGACACGTATTACGAGCAGTACTTC.

This clone was found a few times. The chain joins TRBV13 to TRBJ2-7, with TRBD2 as a possible D gene (6 bases). V lost 6 bases, J lost 1 base, and 13 bases lay in between. Germline-derived CDR1 and CDR2 are PRHDT and FYEKMQ (reference sequence). The CDR3 consists of 14 residues. CDR3 sequence reads: CASSGGLTSYEQYF. CDR3 nucleotide sequence: TGTGCCAGCAGTGGAGGACTAACTTCCTACGAGCAGTACTTC. Full variable domain (remainder filled in from reference TRBV13 and TRBJ2-7): AAGVIQSPRHLIKEKRETATLKCYPIPRHDTVYWYQQGPGQDPQFLISFYEKMQSDKGSIPDRFSAQQFSDYHSELNMSSLELGDSALYFCASSGGLTSYEQYFGPGTRLTVT.

This clone was seen a few times. V usage is TRBV9 and J usage is TRBJ2-7; D uncertain. The CDR3 is 14 amino acids. V was pared by 2 bases and J by 2 bases, with 11 bases between. From germline, CDR1 is SGDLS and CDR2 YYNGEE. The CDR3 loop is CASSVHAGTYEQYF. CDR3 DNA: TGTGCCAGCAGCGTCCATGCAGGCACCTACGAGCAGTACTTC.

This clone has a handful of counts. The chain has TRBV7-9 and TRBJ2-1; D is perhaps TRBD1 (6 bases). V was shortened by 4 bases and J by 2 bases, with 18 bases between the two germline ends. CDR1 is SEHNR and CDR2 is FQNEAQ in the germline V gene (reference sequence). The length of the CDR3 is 17 residues. The CDR3 sequence is CASSSHQDSLTYNEQFF. Written as DNA, the CDR3 is TGTGCCAGCAGCTCCCACCAGGACAGCTTAACCTACAATGAGCAGTTCTTC.

The chain joins TRBV29-1 to TRBJ1-1; D might be TRBD1 (5 bases). Looked up from germline, CDR1 is SQVTM and CDR2 is ANQGSEA. This CDR3 has 13 residues. The V end lost 7 bases, the J end lost 0 bases, and 12 bases lay between the germline ends. In DNA form, the CDR3 reads TGCAGCGCCCTAGGGACGGTGAACACTGAAGCTTTCTTT. Protein sequence: CSALGTVNTEAFF.

The table lists this clone with a few counts. The J gene is TRBJ2-3, the V gene TRBV4-2; D gene uncertain. Germline lookup yields CDR1 LGHNA and CDR2 YNFKEQ. With 2 bases removed from V and 0 bases from J, the gap between germline ends came to 6 bases. The CDR3 covers 14 residues. The chain's CDR3 is CASSQLGSTDTQYF. The CDR3 DNA sequence: TGTGCCAGCAGCCAACTGGGGAGCACAGATACGCAGTATTTT.

V is TRBV7-9 and J is TRBJ2-5, with D perhaps matching TRBD1 (6 bases). CDR3 length: 13 amino acids. The V gene lost 4 bases and the J gene lost 4 bases, with 10 bases spanning the gap. Germline values: CDR1 SEHNR, CDR2 FQNEAQ (reference sequence). CDR3 in amino acids: CASSSQGRETQYF. The CDR3, as DNA: TGTGCCAGCAGCTCACAGGGACGAGAGACCCAGTACTTC.

V and J are TRBV5-1 and TRBJ1-2, with 8 bases aligning to TRBD1. Trimming at V came to 0 bases and at J to 2 bases, leaving 6 bases not matched to a gene. The CDR3 runs to 16 residues. In germline, CDR1 is SGHRS, CDR2 YFSETQ. The CDR3 DNA sequence: TGCGCCAGCAGCTTGGGGCGGGACAGGCGGAACTATGGCTACACCTTC. It encodes CASSLGRDRRNYGYTF.

This clone was observed a handful of times. The V call is TRBV9, the J call TRBJ2-2, with unresolved D. CDR1 SGDLS and CDR2 YYNGEE come from the germline V gene. V lost 0 bases, J lost 4 bases, and 13 bases lay in between. The length of the CDR3 is 16 residues. The DNA of the CDR3 is TGTGCCAGCAGCGTAGACGGTAGCCGAGGCACCGGGGAGCTGTTTTTT. This codes for CASSVDGSRGTGELFF.

The V and J genes are TRBV2 and TRBJ2-6; D uncertain. CDR1 is SNHLY and CDR2 is FYNNEI in the germline V gene. The V end was cut by 4 bases, the J end by 0 bases, with 7 bases between. The CDR3 has 15 amino acids. CDR3 sequence: CASSVEGSGANVLTF. CDR3 in DNA: TGTGCCAGCAGTGTAGAAGGCTCTGGGGCCAACGTCCTGACTTTC.

The chain has TRBV30 and TRBJ2-5, with unresolved D. This CDR3 is built from 13 residues. Germline V gene sequence: CDR1 GTSNPN, CDR2 SVGIG (reference sequence). V was cut by 4 bases and J by 0 bases, with 9 bases left in between. The CDR3 nucleotides read TGTGCCTGGATACCGATCCACCAAGAGACCCAGTACTTC. Amino acid sequence: CAWIPIHQETQYF. The full variable domain, its missing parts supplied by reference TRBV30 and TRBJ2-5, is SQTIHQWPATLVQPVGSPLSLECTVEGTSNPNLYWYRQAAGRGLQLLFYSVGIGQISSEVPQNLSASRPQDRQFILSSKKLLLSDSGFYLCAWIPIHQETQYFGPGTRLLVL.

This clone occurred a few times. Relative to the germline gene, one junction end is altered; a read error may explain this. The rearrangement uses TRBV2 and TRBJ1-2, with TRBD1 matching 8 bases. This CDR3 has 14 residues. Germline CDR1 is SNHLY and CDR2 is FYNNEI. CDR3 protein: CASSGQGQLFGGSF. Written as DNA, the CDR3 is TGTGCCAGCAGCGGACAGGGCCAACTATTTGGCGGGTCCTTC.

In its sample, this clone was seen a few times. The chain links TRBV28 to TRBJ2-7; either TRBD1 or TRBD2 may fit D (5 bases each). Germline CDR1 MDHEN, CDR2 SYDVKM. The CDR3 has 15 amino acids. V dropped 3 bases and J dropped 0 bases, with 12 bases sitting between them. In DNA form, the CDR3 reads TGTGCCAGCAGTTTGGGGGTTATGAGCTCCTACGAGCAGTACTTC. Encoded protein: CASSLGVMSSYEQYF.

V is TRBV19 and J is TRBJ2-7; D perhaps matches TRBD1 (5 bases). Trimming left V 3 bases short and J 0 bases short, with 9 bases between. Looked up from germline, CDR1 is LNHDA and CDR2 is SQIVND (reference sequence). The CDR3 runs to 14 residues. In DNA form, the CDR3 reads TGTGCCAGTAGTATGGGCAGGGTCTCCTACGAGCAGTACTTC. It specifies CASSMGRVSYEQYF.

Concerning this clone itself: Different DNA sequences within this sample yield the same CDR3. V gene TRBV20-1 combines with J gene TRBJ2-5; D gene uncertain. The V gene lost 2 bases and the J gene lost 2 bases, with 0 bases spanning the gap. The CDR3 loop spans 10 amino acids. Germline V gives CDR1 DFQATT, CDR2 SNEGSKA (reference sequence). The CDR3 DNA is TGCAGTGCTAGACAAGAGACCCAGTACTTC. It encodes CSARQETQYF.

In its sample, this clone was seen a few times. This chain uses TRBV7-3 with TRBJ2-6; 8 bases agree with TRBD1. The germline V gene has CDR1 SGHTA and CDR2 FQGTGA. The CDR3 sequence is 13 residues long. J lost 11 bases, V lost 4 bases, and 4 bases had no gene match. CDR3 DNA: TGTGCCAGCAGCTGGACAGGGTCCTACGTCCTGACTTTC. Amino acid sequence: CASSWTGSYVLTF.

This clone was picked up a small number of times. The rearrangement links TRBV7-8 to TRBJ2-1; TRBD2 matches at 7 bases. The CDR3 is made up of 15 amino acids. The V and J ends lost 0 bases and 4 bases, in that order; junction bases with no gene match: 3. Germline CDR1 reads SGHVS; CDR2 reads FQNEAQ. CDR3 in amino acids: CASSLASGRYNEQFF. The CDR3 DNA sequence: TGTGCCAGCAGCTTAGCTAGCGGGCGTTACAATGAGCAGTTCTTC.

The rearrangement uses TRBV30 and TRBJ1-2; maybe TRBD1 (5 bases). There are 13 residues in the CDR3. Per the germline V gene, CDR1 is GTSNPN and CDR2 is SVGIG (reference sequence). Trimming cost V 3 bases and J 6 bases, with 14 bases left between them. CDR3 amino acids: CAWSPQWGDGYTF. DNA for the CDR3: TGTGCCTGGAGCCCCCAATGGGGGGATGGCTACACCTTC.

This clone has more than one count but fewer than ten. The V gene is TRBV27, the J gene TRBJ1-6; TRBD1 aligns across 8 bases. V dropped 6 bases and J dropped 4; count of bases not matched to a gene: 8. CDR1 and CDR2 from the germline V gene are MNHEY and SMNVEV (reference sequence). This CDR3 contains 16 residues. The CDR3 DNA sequence: TGTGCCAGCAGCCCTGGACAGGGAGGGTATAATTCACCCCTCCACTTT. Amino acids: CASSPGQGGYNSPLHF.

This clone was detected a few times. The chain recombines TRBV7-9 with TRBJ1-1; no definite D call. This CDR3 comprises 15 residues. Per the germline V gene, CDR1 is SEHNR and CDR2 is FQNEAQ (reference sequence). Deletions cut 5 bases from V and 0 bases from J, with 13 bases between. CDR3 bases: TGTGCCAGCAGCCGAGACCCCGGGCTGAACACTGAAGCTTTCTTT. Protein product: CASSRDPGLNTEAFF.

This clone has a single count. The rearrangement joins TRBV15 to TRBJ1-3; no firm D call. V lost 5 bases and J lost 0, with 5 bases in between. This CDR3 has 13 amino acids. Per the germline V gene, CDR1 is LNHNV and CDR2 is YYDKDF (reference sequence). The CDR3 bases are TGTGCCACCAGCTCAGGCTCTGGAAACACCATATATTTT. Translation gives CATSSGSGNTIYF.

This clone was counted only a few times. The V and J genes are TRBV6-6 and TRBJ1-1, with D perhaps TRBD1 (5 bases). In germline, CDR1 is MNHNY, CDR2 SVGAGI (reference sequence). The CDR3 sequence is 13 residues long. V lost 5 bases and J lost 3, with 10 bases in between. The CDR3 spells CASSPRRDTEAFF. In DNA, the CDR3 is TGTGCCAGCAGTCCCCGCAGGGACACTGAAGCTTTCTTT.